The rows below give T cell receptor beta chains drawn from one sample of a study of cytomegalovirus exposure and HLA in healthy donors. Produced via immunoSEQ multiplex PCR; TCRdb's table is partial and in-frame only. In the table there are roughly 100,000 clones, roughly nine tenths of which are singletons. Sequenced sample: PBMCs. The receptors originated from a woman aged 18-30 years in good health and CMV-seropositive. Both conserved end residues are part of each CDR3.

CDR3 protein: CAGSPRDTGYYEQYF
J gene: TRBJ2-7
V gene: TRBV6-1

CDR3 protein: CASSLGSGGRMTEAFF
J gene: TRBJ1-1
V gene: TRBV28

CDR3 protein: CASSQRQGSTEAFF
J gene: TRBJ1-1
V gene: TRBV4-1

CDR3 protein: CAISESISGSGNEQFF
J gene: TRBJ2-1
V gene: TRBV10-3

CDR3 protein: CASTAADIQYF
J gene: TRBJ2-4
V gene: TRBV6-5

CDR3 protein: CSVLPLAGGTYNEQFF
J gene: TRBJ2-1
V gene: TRBV29-1

CDR3 protein: CASRLTGTGGGYTF
J gene: TRBJ1-2
V gene: TRBV28

CDR3 protein: CASSLVGQGSTDTQYF
J gene: TRBJ2-3
V gene: TRBV11-2

CDR3 protein: CASSCDLVVAYNEQFF
J gene: TRBJ2-1
V gene: TRBV28

CDR3 protein: CASTGSTEAFF
J gene: TRBJ1-1
V gene: TRBV30

CDR3 protein: CASSSSGKYEQYF
J gene: TRBJ2-7
V gene: TRBV6-5

CDR3 protein: CASIGTAYEQYF
J gene: TRBJ2-7
V gene: TRBV2

CDR3 protein: CASSVASGSKETQYF
J gene: TRBJ2-5
V gene: TRBV9

CDR3 protein: CASSYSGDRTDTQYF
J gene: TRBJ2-3
V gene: TRBV5-1

CDR3 protein: CASRIGMEALNEQFF
J gene: TRBJ2-1
V gene: TRBV5-4

CDR3 protein: CATSKQKNTDTQYF
J gene: TRBJ2-3
V gene: TRBV15

CDR3 protein: CASSEGGQKNEQFF
J gene: TRBJ2-1
V gene: TRBV10-2

CDR3 protein: CASSLQGFVTGELFF
J gene: TRBJ2-2
V gene: TRBV5-4

CDR3 protein: CASSETLAITQYF
J gene: TRBJ2-3
V gene: TRBV6-1

CDR3 protein: CASSYNNEQFF
J gene: TRBJ2-1
V gene: TRBV7-3

CDR3 protein: CATRPGRNQPQHF
J gene: TRBJ1-5
V gene: TRBV10-3

CDR3 protein: CASSLDPPGTGSQAFF
J gene: TRBJ1-1
V gene: TRBV11-3

CDR3 protein: CASSPLPRNSPLHF
J gene: TRBJ1-6
V gene: TRBV7-2

CDR3 protein: CASSPGRANQPQHF
J gene: TRBJ1-5
V gene: TRBV18

CDR3 protein: CASSLSPGSGNTIYF
J gene: TRBJ1-3
V gene: TRBV7-3

CDR3 protein: CASSLGQDFNEQFF
J gene: TRBJ2-1
V gene: TRBV18

CDR3 protein: CASSVGLAPYNEQFF
J gene: TRBJ2-1
V gene: TRBV27

CDR3 protein: CATGTAIDIQYF
J gene: TRBJ2-4
V gene: TRBV18

CDR3 protein: CASSLRLDEQFF
J gene: TRBJ2-1
V gene: TRBV5-1

CDR3 protein: CASRTGGMDTEAFF
J gene: TRBJ1-1
V gene: TRBV11-3

CDR3 protein: CASSPRQGGGEKLFF
J gene: TRBJ1-4
V gene: TRBV11-3

CDR3 protein: CASSYGGANEKLFF
J gene: TRBJ1-4
V gene: TRBV6-5

CDR3 protein: CASSHSGTGNYEQYF
J gene: TRBJ2-7
V gene: TRBV4-1

CDR3 protein: CASSEGLGQGGEKLFF
J gene: TRBJ1-4
V gene: TRBV2

CDR3 protein: CASRRAGEVSYEQYF
J gene: TRBJ2-7
V gene: TRBV6-1

CDR3 protein: CASSKRQGVTYYEQYF
J gene: TRBJ2-7
V gene: TRBV5-1

CDR3 protein: CASSQDGGSNEKLFF
J gene: TRBJ1-4
V gene: TRBV14

CDR3 protein: CASSLTDLHEQYF
J gene: TRBJ2-7
V gene: TRBV27

CDR3 protein: CASSVGQGGGNTIYF
J gene: TRBJ1-3
V gene: TRBV9

CDR3 protein: CASSVQGWTGGTDTQYF
J gene: TRBJ2-3
V gene: TRBV9

CDR3 protein: CASSLVGQGAGDTEAFF
J gene: TRBJ1-1
V gene: TRBV5-1

CDR3 protein: CASSQGSYRYEQYF
J gene: TRBJ2-7
V gene: TRBV4-1

CDR3 protein: CASSLTTGDYGYTF
J gene: TRBJ1-2
V gene: TRBV4-1

CDR3 protein: CASRRPGTGGWETQYF
J gene: TRBJ2-5
V gene: TRBV11-2

CDR3 protein: CASTLGQTYQETQYF
J gene: TRBJ2-5
V gene: TRBV2

CDR3 protein: CASSELAGATDTQYF
J gene: TRBJ2-3
V gene: TRBV6-1

CDR3 protein: CASSGGLGEQYF
J gene: TRBJ2-7
V gene: TRBV2

CDR3 protein: CASSVGTSTQETQYF
J gene: TRBJ2-5
V gene: TRBV2

CDR3 protein: CASGQRINTEAFF
J gene: TRBJ1-1
V gene: TRBV5-4

CDR3 protein: CASSHQKQGDTGELFF
J gene: TRBJ2-2
V gene: TRBV5-4

CDR3 protein: CASSSSGGAYEQYF
J gene: TRBJ2-7
V gene: TRBV9

CDR3 protein: CASRSSGNSYEQYF
J gene: TRBJ2-7
V gene: TRBV5-1

CDR3 protein: CASSSGFYGYTF
J gene: TRBJ1-2
V gene: TRBV5-5

CDR3 protein: CASSPGLARNYEQYF
J gene: TRBJ2-7
V gene: TRBV7-8

CDR3 protein: CASSVGVAGEQYF
J gene: TRBJ2-7
V gene: TRBV9

CDR3 protein: CASRGRDGNQPQHF
J gene: TRBJ1-5
V gene: TRBV2

CDR3 protein: CASRQGANQPQHF
J gene: TRBJ1-5
V gene: TRBV5-3

CDR3 protein: CASSIIHGQGTEQYF
J gene: TRBJ2-7
V gene: TRBV19

CDR3 protein: CASSLGTGVPEQFF
J gene: TRBJ2-1
V gene: TRBV5-4

CDR3 protein: CASSLTGGDTGELFF
J gene: TRBJ2-2
V gene: TRBV7-3